Detailed here is one T cell receptor (beta chain). Antigen specificity is unknown. Germline V CDR1 and CDR2: MNHEY, SMNVEV (reference sequence). The CDR3 is made up of 16 amino acids. Trimming shortened V by 2 bases and J by 9 bases, and 17 bases separated the two germline ends. The sample comes from a study of shared clonotypes between healthy human individuals. On the study more broadly: Aged between 18 and 49, the donors were a couple of women and three men.

Assay: immunoSEQ multiplex PCR; the TCRdb copy retains only in-frame clones and omits some. The data hold around 940,000 clones, with 70% to 85% observed a single time. A CD45RA+ naive subset and a CD45RA-negative memory subset were split from CD4+ cells. Study-level findings and limits: The authors sampled blood alone, and tissue repertoires likely differ. Non-shared clonotypes had lower generation probabilities than those shared by all four donors.

Material for sequencing was memory CD4+ T cells sorted from blood. The sample's subset: CD45RA-negative fraction. This receptor was taken from a man aged 18 to 35 in good health. The rearrangement joins TRBV27 to TRBJ1-6, with unresolved D. The CDR3: CASSLRLGGARSPLHF. The CDR3 nucleotides are TGTGCCAGCAGTTTACGTTTGGGCGGCGCTCGTTCACCCCTCCACTTT.